Listed below are T cell receptor beta chains from one sample, sequenced in a study of human T cells and chemical hapten exposure. MiXCR, applied by TCRdb to the RACE reads, yields one record per CDR3 protein. The data hold roughly 71,000 distinct CDR3 sequences, with around 10% observed a single time. The input for sequencing was whole blood, taken in connection with sensitization to the hapten diphenylcyclopropenone (DPC). These receptors came from a woman in her fifties or sixties with alopecia areata. Some clones in this sample may be carry-over from other donors' samples. The CDR3 runs from the conserved cysteine through the conserved F or W. D genes are given only for firm matches. Clone size, where shown, is once, few, many, or a class for clones that have expanded.

J: TRBJ2-2
D: .
V: TRBV3-1
size: many
CDR3: CASSQHGTGELFF
DNA: TGTGCCAGCAGCCAACACGGCACCGGGGAGCTGTTTTTT

J: TRBJ1-3
D: .
V: TRBV2
size: many
CDR3: CASSESTTGNTIYF
DNA: TGTGCCAGCAGTGAAAGTACAACTGGAAACACCATATATTTT

J: TRBJ1-5
D: .
V: TRBV3-1
size: few
CDR3: CASSQDIGGGYSNQPQHF
DNA: TGTGCCAGCAGCCAAGACATCGGCGGGGGGTATAGCAATCAGCCCCAGCATTTT

J: TRBJ1-2
D: TRBD1
V: TRBV18
size: few
CDR3: CASSPGQGPEGYTF
DNA: TGTGCCAGCTCACCGGGACAGGGGCCGGAAGGCTACACCTTC

J: TRBJ2-3
D: .
V: TRBV6-1
size: many
CDR3: CASLRPTDTQYF
DNA: TGTGCCAGCCTACGCCCGACAGATACGCAGTATTTT

J: TRBJ2-2
D: TRBD1
V: TRBV29-1
size: many
CDR3: CSGRQGPGELFF
DNA: TGCAGCGGCCGACAGGGCCCCGGGGAGCTGTTTTTT

J: TRBJ2-3
D: .
V: TRBV7-9
size: many
CDR3: CASSLDSADTQYF
DNA: TGTGCCAGCAGCTTAGACAGCGCAGATACGCAGTATTTT

J: TRBJ1-1
D: .
V: TRBV27
size: .
CDR3: CASSLKVASMTEAFF
DNA: TGTGCCAGCAGTTTGAAAGTCGCCAGTATGACTGAAGCTTTCTTT

J: TRBJ2-7
D: .
V: TRBV29-1
size: few
CDR3: CSADPSVWASHEQYF
DNA: TGCAGCGCTGACCCCAGTGTATGGGCCTCCCACGAGCAGTACTTC

J: TRBJ2-1
D: .
V: TRBV29-1
size: many
CDR3: CSVGGGSYNEQFF
DNA: TGCAGCGTGGGAGGTGGGTCGTACAATGAGCAGTTCTTC

J: TRBJ2-7
D: .
V: TRBV28
size: many
CDR3: CASSFLKYEQYF
DNA: TGTGCCAGCAGTTTCCTCAAGTACGAGCAGTACTTC

J: TRBJ2-1
D: .
V: TRBV4-3
size: .
CDR3: CASSPQSRSGEQFF
DNA: TGCGCCAGCAGCCCACAATCAAGATCAGGTGAGCAGTTCTTC

J: TRBJ1-2
D: .
V: TRBV28
size: few
CDR3: CASFEATNNYGYTF
DNA: TGTGCCAGCTTCGAGGCTACTAATAACTATGGCTACACCTTC

J: TRBJ1-2
D: .
V: TRBV3-1
size: .
CDR3: CASSQDLGGRNNYGYTF
DNA: TGTGCCAGCAGCCAAGATCTTGGGGGACGGAATAACTATGGCTACACCTTC

J: TRBJ2-2
D: TRBD2
V: TRBV7-2
size: .
CDR3: CASSFTSGGRNTGELFF
DNA: TGTGCCAGCAGCTTCACTAGCGGGGGGAGGAACACCGGGGAGCTGTTTTTT

J: TRBJ2-1
D: .
V: TRBV16
size: many
CDR3: CASSRGEINNEQFF
DNA: TGTGCCAGCAGCCGTGGGGAGATTAACAATGAGCAGTTCTTC

J: TRBJ2-7
D: .
V: TRBV7-8
size: many
CDR3: CASSPGSGRFDEQYF
DNA: TGTGCCAGCAGCCCGGGGTCAGGCAGATTCGACGAGCAGTACTTC

J: TRBJ2-7
D: TRBD1
V: TRBV2
size: many
CDR3: CASSLTGTGVHEQYF
DNA: TGTGCCAGCAGTTTAACCGGGACAGGGGTCCACGAGCAGTACTTC